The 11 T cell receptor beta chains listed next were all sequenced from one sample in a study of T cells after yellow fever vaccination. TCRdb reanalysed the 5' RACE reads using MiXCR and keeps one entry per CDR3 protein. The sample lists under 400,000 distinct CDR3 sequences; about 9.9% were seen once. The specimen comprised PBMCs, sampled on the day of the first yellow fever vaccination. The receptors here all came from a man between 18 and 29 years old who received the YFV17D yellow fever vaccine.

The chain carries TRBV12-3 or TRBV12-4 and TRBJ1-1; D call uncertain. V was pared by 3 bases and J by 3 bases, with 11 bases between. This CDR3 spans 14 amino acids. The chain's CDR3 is CASSLGKVHTEAFF. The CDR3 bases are TGTGCCAGCAGTTTGGGGAAGGTGCACACTGAAGCTTTCTTT.

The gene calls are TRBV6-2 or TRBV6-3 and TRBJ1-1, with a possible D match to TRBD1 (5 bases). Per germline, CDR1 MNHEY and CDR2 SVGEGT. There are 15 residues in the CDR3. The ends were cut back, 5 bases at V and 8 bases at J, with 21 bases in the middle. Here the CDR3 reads CASSTRQTIYLEAFF. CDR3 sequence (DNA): TGTGCCAGCAGTACAAGACAGACCATTTACCTCGAAGCTTTCTTT.

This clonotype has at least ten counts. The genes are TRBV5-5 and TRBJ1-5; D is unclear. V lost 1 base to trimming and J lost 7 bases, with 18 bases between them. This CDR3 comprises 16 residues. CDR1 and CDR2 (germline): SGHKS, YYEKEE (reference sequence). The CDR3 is CASSLIVAARGQPQHF. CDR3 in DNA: TGTGCCAGCAGCTTGATTGTGGCAGCTCGAGGGCAGCCCCAGCATTTT.

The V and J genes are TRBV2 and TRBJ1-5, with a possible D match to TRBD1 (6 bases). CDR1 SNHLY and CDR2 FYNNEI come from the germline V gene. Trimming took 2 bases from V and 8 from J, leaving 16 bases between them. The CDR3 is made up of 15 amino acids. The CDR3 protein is CASSEQGYSLEPQHF. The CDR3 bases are TGTGCCAGCAGTGAACAGGGGTATTCCCTAGAGCCCCAGCATTTT.

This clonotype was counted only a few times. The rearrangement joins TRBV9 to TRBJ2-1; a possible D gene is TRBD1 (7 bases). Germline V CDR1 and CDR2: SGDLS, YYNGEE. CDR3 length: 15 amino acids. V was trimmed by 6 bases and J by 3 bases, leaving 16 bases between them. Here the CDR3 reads CASNRLGQDYNEQFF. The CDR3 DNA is TGTGCCAGCAACAGACTAGGACAGGACTACAATGAGCAGTTCTTC.

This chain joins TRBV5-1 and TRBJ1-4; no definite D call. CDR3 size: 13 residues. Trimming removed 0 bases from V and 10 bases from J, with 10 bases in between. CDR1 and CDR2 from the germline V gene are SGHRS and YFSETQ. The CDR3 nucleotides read TGCGCCAGCAGCTTGGGACCCGACGGAAAACTGTTTTTT. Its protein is CASSLGPDGKLFF.

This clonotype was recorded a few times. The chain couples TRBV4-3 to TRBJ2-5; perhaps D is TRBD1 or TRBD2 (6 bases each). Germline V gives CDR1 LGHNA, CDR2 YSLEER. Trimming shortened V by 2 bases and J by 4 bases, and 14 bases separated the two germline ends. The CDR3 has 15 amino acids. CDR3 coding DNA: TGCGCCAGCAGCCAAACCGAGGGGGGCGGAGAGACCCAGTACTTC. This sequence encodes CASSQTEGGGETQYF.

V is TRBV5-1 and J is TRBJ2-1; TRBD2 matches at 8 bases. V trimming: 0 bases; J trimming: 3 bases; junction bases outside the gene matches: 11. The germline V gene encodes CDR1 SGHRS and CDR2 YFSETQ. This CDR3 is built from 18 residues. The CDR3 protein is CASSLGVVLAGYYNEQFF. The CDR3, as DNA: TGCGCCAGCAGCTTGGGGGTTGTGTTAGCGGGGTACTACAATGAGCAGTTCTTC.

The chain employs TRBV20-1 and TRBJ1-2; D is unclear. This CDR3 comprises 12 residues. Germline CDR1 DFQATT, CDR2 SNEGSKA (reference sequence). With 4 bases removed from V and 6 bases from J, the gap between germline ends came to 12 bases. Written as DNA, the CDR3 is TGCAGTGCTACCGTGACCTGGGATGGCTACACCTTC. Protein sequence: CSATVTWDGYTF.

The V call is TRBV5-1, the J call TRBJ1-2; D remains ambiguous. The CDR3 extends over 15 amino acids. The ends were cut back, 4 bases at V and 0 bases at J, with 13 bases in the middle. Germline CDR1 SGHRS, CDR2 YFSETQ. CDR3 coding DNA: TGCGCCAGCAGCCTTCGGACGGAATCTAACTATGGCTACACCTTC. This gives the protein CASSLRTESNYGYTF.

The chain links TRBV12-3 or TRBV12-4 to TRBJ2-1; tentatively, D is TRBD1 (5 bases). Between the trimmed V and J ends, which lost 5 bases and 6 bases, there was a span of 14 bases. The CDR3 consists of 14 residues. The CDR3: CASSHSRGLNEQFF. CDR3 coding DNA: TGTGCCAGCAGTCATAGTAGGGGTCTCAATGAGCAGTTCTTC.